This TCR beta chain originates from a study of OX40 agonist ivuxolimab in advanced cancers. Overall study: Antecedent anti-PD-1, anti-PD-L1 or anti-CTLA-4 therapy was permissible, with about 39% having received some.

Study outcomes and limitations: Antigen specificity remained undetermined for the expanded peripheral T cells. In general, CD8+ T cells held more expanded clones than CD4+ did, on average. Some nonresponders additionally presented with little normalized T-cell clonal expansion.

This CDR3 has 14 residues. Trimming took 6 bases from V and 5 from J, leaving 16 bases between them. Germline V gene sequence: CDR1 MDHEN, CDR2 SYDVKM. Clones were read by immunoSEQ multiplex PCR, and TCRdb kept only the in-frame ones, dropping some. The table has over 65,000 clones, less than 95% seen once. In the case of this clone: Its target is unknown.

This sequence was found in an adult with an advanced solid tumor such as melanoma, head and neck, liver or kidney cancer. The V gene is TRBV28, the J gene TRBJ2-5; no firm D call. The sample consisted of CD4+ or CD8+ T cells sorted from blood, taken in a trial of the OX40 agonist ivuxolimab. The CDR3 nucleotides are TGTGCCAGCAGCCTAACCCGGTCGGCGGAGACCCAGTACTTC. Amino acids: CASSLTRSAETQYF.